This TCR beta chain was documented in a study of cytotoxic CD8 clonotypes in ibrutinib-treated CLL. TCRdb's table, derived via immunoSEQ multiplex PCR, lists solely in-frame clones and lacks some. The sample yields over 100,000 clones, 80% to 90% seen once. The germline CDR1 and CDR2 sequences are SGHAT and FQNNGV. V lost 0 bases and J 4 bases, leaving 13 bases between the germline ends. The CDR3 contains 16 residues. This receptor was identified in a human donor with chronic lymphocytic leukemia. V is TRBV11-2 and J is TRBJ1-3; D ambiguous. Source: PBMCs, taken after 24 months of ibrutinib treatment. The CDR3: CASSLDPPWTGNTIYF. As DNA, the CDR3 is TGTGCCAGCAGCTTAGATCCCCCATGGACGGGAAACACCATATATTTT.